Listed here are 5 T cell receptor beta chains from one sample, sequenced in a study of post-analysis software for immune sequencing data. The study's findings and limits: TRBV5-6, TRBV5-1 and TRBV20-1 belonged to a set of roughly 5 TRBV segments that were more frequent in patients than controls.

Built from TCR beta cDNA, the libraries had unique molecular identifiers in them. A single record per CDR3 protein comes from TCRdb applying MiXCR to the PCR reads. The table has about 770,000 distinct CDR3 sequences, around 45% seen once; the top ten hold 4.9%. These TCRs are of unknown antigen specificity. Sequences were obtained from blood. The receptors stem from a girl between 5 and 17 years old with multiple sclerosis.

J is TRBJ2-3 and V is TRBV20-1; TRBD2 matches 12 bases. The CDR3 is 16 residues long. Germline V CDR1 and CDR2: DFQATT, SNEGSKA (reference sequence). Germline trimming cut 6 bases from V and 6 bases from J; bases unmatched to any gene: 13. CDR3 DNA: TGCAGTGCCCCAAACCCCCCAACTAGCGGGAGGGATACGCAGTATTTT. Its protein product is CSAPNPPTSGRDTQYF.

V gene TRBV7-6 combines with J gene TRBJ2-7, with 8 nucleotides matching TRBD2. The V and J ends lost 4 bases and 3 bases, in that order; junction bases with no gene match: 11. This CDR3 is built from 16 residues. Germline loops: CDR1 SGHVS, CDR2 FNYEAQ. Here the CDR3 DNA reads TGTGCCAGCAGCTCATCGGGACTAGGGCGCTTCTACGAGCAGTACTTC. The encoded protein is CASSSSGLGRFYEQYF.

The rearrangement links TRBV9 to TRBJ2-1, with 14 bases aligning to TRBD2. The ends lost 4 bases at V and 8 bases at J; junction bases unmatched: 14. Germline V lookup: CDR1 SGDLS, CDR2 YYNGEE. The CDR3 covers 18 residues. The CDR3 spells CASSRGAGLAGVPDEQFF. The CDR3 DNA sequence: TGTGCCAGCAGCCGGGGGGCGGGACTAGCGGGAGTACCCGATGAGCAGTTCTTC.

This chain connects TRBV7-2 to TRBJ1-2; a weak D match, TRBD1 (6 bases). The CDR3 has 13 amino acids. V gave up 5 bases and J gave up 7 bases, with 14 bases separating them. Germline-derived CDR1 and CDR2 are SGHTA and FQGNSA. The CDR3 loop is CASSGVGGGGYTF. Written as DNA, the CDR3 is TGTGCCAGCAGCGGGGTCGGAGGGGGTGGCTACACCTTC.

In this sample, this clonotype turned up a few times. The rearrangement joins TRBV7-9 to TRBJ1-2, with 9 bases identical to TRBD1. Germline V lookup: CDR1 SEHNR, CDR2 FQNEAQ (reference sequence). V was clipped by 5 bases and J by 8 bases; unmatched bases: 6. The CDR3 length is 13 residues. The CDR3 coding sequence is TGTGCCAGCAGCCGGGACAGGGTACAGGGCTACACCTTC. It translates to CASSRDRVQGYTF.